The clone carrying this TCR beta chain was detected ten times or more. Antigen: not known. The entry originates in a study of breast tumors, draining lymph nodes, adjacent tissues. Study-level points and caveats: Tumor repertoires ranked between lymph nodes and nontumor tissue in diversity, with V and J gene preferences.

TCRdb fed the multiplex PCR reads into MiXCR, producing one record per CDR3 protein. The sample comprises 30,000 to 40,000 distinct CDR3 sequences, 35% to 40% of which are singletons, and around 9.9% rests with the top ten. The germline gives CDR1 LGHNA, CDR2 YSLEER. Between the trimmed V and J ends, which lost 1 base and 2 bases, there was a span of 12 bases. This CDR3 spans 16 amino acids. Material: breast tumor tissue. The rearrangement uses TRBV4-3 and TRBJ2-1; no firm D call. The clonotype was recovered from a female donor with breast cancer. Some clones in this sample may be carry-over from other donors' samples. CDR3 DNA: TGCGCCAGCAGCCAAGTAAGCCTCCCCCCCTACAATGAGCAGTTCTTC. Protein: CASSQVSLPPYNEQFF.